Only a few counts were recorded for the clone carrying this T cell receptor (beta chain). No antigen is known for it. These data originate in a study of molecular identifiers for immune sequencing clone quantification. The V gene end was trimmed by 5 bases and the J gene end by 8 bases; junction bases not matched to a gene: 10. Germline-derived CDR1 and CDR2 are MRHNA and SNTAGT. This CDR3 has 15 residues. In preparing bulk TCR libraries, previously described methods and listed TCR primers were used. Via MiXCR, TCRdb re-called the PCR reads, giving one row per CDR3 protein. The data contain about 640,000 distinct CDR3 sequences, about 20% of them singletons. General study findings and limits: Jurkat TCR RNA spiked in from one cell (amid over 850,000 naive cells) was reportedly detectable. Beyond 20 RNA copies, clones held over 98% of effector molecules, compared with under 1% in naive cells.

The clonotype comes from a human donor in good health. Some libraries in this study had Jurkat cell RNA spiked in. Sequencing was performed on naive CD8+ T cells from blood, with Jurkat cell RNA spiked in. As to subset: FACS-sorted CD8+CD4-CCR7+CD45RA+ naive T cells. J is TRBJ1-4 and V is TRBV6-4, with 8 bases lining up with TRBD1. CDR3 loop: CASSLTSGTGEKLFF. CDR3 nucleotides: TGTGCCAGCAGTTTAACTTCCGGGACAGGAGAAAAACTGTTTTTT.